This entry describes one T cell receptor (beta chain). Its antigen is not identified. The sample belongs to a study of CXCR3-negative and CXCR3-positive naive CD8 T cells. For the study at large: Sequencing brought in about 135 million TRB reads altogether, and each library got about 1.5 +/- 0.3 million. Findings and limits, study-wide: TRBV-TRBJ usage was similar across naive CXCR3 subsets but distinct in memory cells. Researchers report that CXCR3-positive naive cells carry more hydrophobic TRB CDR3s than CXCR3-negative naive cells.

UMI-labeled TRB cDNA libraries were prepared by 5' RACE. No DNA is given; TCRdb re-called the 5' RACE reads and lists each CDR3 protein once. This table lists about 120,000 distinct CDR3 sequences. The sequencing sample was made of naive CXCR3- CD8+ T cells from blood. Subset meaning: CD45RO-CCR7+CD27+CD95- naive CD8+ T cells lacking CXCR3 (TNR3-). This TCR was sampled from a human donor in good health. Some clones in this sample may be carry-over from other donors' samples.

CDR3 residues: CASSLAPRQGYVTNEKLFF. The chain is built from TRBV7-6 and TRBJ1-4; no DNA is available, so the TRBD1 call from TCRdb remains unchecked. This CDR3 has 19 residues. Germline CDR1 and CDR2: SGHVS and FNYEAQ.